This TCR beta chain was captured by sequencing in a study of control samples from healthy donors and cancer patients. Assay: immunoSEQ multiplex PCR; the TCRdb copy retains only in-frame clones and omits some. The sample has around 200,000 clones; 91% are singletons. The sequenced sample was blood. The sequence derives from a woman aged 25 to 39 in good health.

CDR3 amino acids: CASSQPSRGLYGYTF. The CDR3 region has the DNA TGCGCCAGCAGCCAACCTTCTCGGGGGTTGTATGGCTACACCTTC. The rearrangement links TRBV4-1 to TRBJ1-2; TRBD1 is a possible D gene (5 bases). This CDR3 is built from 15 residues. The V end lost 2 bases, the J end lost 5 bases, and 15 bases lay between the germline ends. In germline, CDR1 is MGHRA, CDR2 YSYEKL.